This is a list of T cell receptor beta chains from one sample in a study of human T cells and chemical hapten exposure. TCRdb reprocessed the RACE reads via MiXCR and lists one record per CDR3 protein. Among tens of thousands of distinct CDR3 sequences, about 7% were seen once, and the ten largest hold 8% to 10%. Sequenced input: whole blood. These TCRs come from a human donor in good health. Some clones in this sample may be carry-over from other donors' samples. Both conserved end residues are part of each CDR3. Not all rows give a size; the values are once, few, many and, for expanded clones, a class.

v_call clone_size cdr3_length cdr3_aa
TRBV4-3 many 15 CASSQEEGVGYEQYF
TRBV6-5 many 15 CASSYRGVSTGELFF
TRBV12-3/TRBV12-4 few 15 CASSPLQGWNTEAFF
TRBV30 - 15 CAWSLQPPGARGYTF
TRBV12-3/TRBV12-4 many 12 CASSDGFTEAFF
TRBV11-2 - 15 CASSLELAGGSEQYF
TRBV12-3/TRBV12-4 few 13 CASSFGSSYEQYF
TRBV18 few 15 CASSSDRTGSTEAFF
TRBV13 many 15 CASSFPGQGNEKLFF
TRBV7-2 many 14 CASSSLQGVTEAFF
TRBV30 few 13 CAWSRGGNTEAFF
TRBV5-6 few 14 CASSLARRDTEAFF
TRBV12-3/TRBV12-4 many 11 CASSFGETQYF
TRBV7-9 few 15 CASSSPIQVNTEAFF
TRBV9 many 16 CASSVGGGQGLNEQLF
TRBV18 - 13 CASSPPLSSPLHF
TRBV20-1 many 15 CSAWNSPQANYGYTF
TRBV12-3/TRBV12-4 many 13 CATTSQLNYGYTF
TRBV10-1 - 14 CASMRGGQGDTQYF
TRBV6-2/TRBV6-3 - 19 CASSYPLASDRGRRNEQFF
TRBV18 few 15 CASSPSGTLNTEAFF
TRBV30 many 13 CAGQWSSGNTIYF
TRBV18 - 14 CASWTGINTGELFF
TRBV11-2 many 11 CASSVGGLGFF
TRBV5-1 many 15 CASSPIDRGSNEQFF